A single sample gave rise to the 14 T cell receptor beta chains below, sequenced in a study of radiotherapy plus CTLA-4 blockade in lung cancer. Sequencing was performed with immunoSEQ multiplex PCR; in TCRdb, only in-frame clones are kept and a portion is missing. The sample shows 120,000 or so clones, about four fifths of them seen only once. Sequences were derived from peripheral blood, sampled from a patient treated with radiotherapy plus ipilimumab. All receptors derive from a human donor with non-small cell lung cancer who had a partial response to radiotherapy plus ipilimumab.

The chain has TRBV18 and TRBJ2-1; 8 bases are shared with TRBD2. Germline values: CDR1 KGHSH, CDR2 LQKENI. This CDR3 region has 17 residues. The ends lost 2 bases at V and 2 bases at J; junction bases unmatched: 8. CDR3 nucleotide sequence: TGTGCCAGCTCACCATCTTTTGTCGGGAGGGCCTACAATGAGCAGTTCTTC. Translation gives CASSPSFVGRAYNEQFF.

V is TRBV28 and J is TRBJ2-1, with TRBD2 matching 8 bases. Unmatched junction bases numbered 10, after V lost 6 bases and J lost 3 bases. This CDR3 is built from 16 residues. Germline lookup yields CDR1 MDHEN and CDR2 SYDVKM. CDR3 sequence: CASRESGRGIYNEQFF. The CDR3 DNA is TGTGCCAGCAGGGAAAGCGGGAGAGGAATCTACAATGAGCAGTTCTTC.

This chain uses TRBV28 with TRBJ1-3; no definite D call. Trimming removed 2 bases from V and 4 bases from J, with 12 bases in between. The germline V gene has CDR1 MDHEN and CDR2 SYDVKM. The CDR3 contains 15 residues. CDR3 in DNA: TGTGCCAGCAGTTTAGGGCAGTCGGGAGGAAACACCATATATTTT. It codes for CASSLGQSGGNTIYF.

The chain carries TRBV13 and TRBJ2-7; D may be TRBD2 (5 bases). Deletions cut 0 bases from V and 2 bases from J, with 11 bases between. This CDR3 contains 15 residues. Per germline, CDR1 PRHDT and CDR2 FYEKMQ (reference sequence). The chain's CDR3 is CASSLGLSGAYEQYF. In DNA form, the CDR3 reads TGTGCCAGCAGCTTAGGCCTAAGCGGCGCCTACGAGCAGTACTTC.

This sequence joins TRBV7-2 and TRBJ1-3; 9 nucleotides line up with TRBD1. CDR1 is SGHTA and CDR2 is FQGNSA in the germline V gene. The V gene end was trimmed by 3 bases and the J gene end by 4 bases; junction bases not matched to a gene: 7. The CDR3 loop spans 16 amino acids. CDR3 amino acids: CASSLPFGQGGNTIYF. CDR3 nucleotide sequence: TGTGCCAGCAGCTTGCCTTTTGGACAGGGGGGAAACACCATATATTTT.

This rearrangement joins TRBV6-5 to TRBJ1-1; D uncertain. The ends were cut back, 7 bases at V and 8 bases at J, with 17 bases in the middle. This CDR3 is 13 amino acids long. Germline-derived CDR1 and CDR2 are MNHEY and SVGAGI. CDR3 amino acids: CASTELGEQEAFF. CDR3 nucleotide sequence: TGTGCCAGCACCGAATTGGGAGAACAAGAAGCTTTCTTT.

The rearrangement joins TRBV6-1 to TRBJ1-2; D is unresolved. Germline values: CDR1 MNHNS, CDR2 SASEGT. Trimming stripped 0 bases from V and 3 bases from J, with 8 bases between. CDR3 length: 14 amino acids. The CDR3 loop is CASSEASDYYGYTF. CDR3 nucleotides: TGTGCCAGCAGTGAAGCGTCAGACTACTATGGCTACACCTTC.

This clone was seen only a few times. V and J are TRBV14 and TRBJ1-2, with D possibly matching TRBD1 (6 bases). Trimming shortened V by 4 bases and J by 8 bases, and 14 bases separated the two germline ends. The CDR3 totals 13 residues. Germline CDR1 is SGHDN and CDR2 is FVKESK. CDR3 loop: CASSPSGGAGYTF. The CDR3 DNA reads as TGTGCCAGCAGCCCCTCGGGGGGCGCGGGCTACACCTTC.

The chain couples TRBV28 to TRBJ1-4; D gene ambiguous. CDR1 MDHEN and CDR2 SYDVKM come from the germline V gene. There are 15 residues in the CDR3. Trimming shortened V by 5 bases and J by 3 bases, and 13 bases separated the two germline ends. DNA for the CDR3: TGTGCCAGCAGTCCGGCGGGCAGGTCTAATGAAAAACTGTTTTTT. Protein sequence: CASSPAGRSNEKLFF.

The table lists this clone with a few counts. This chain links TRBV28 with TRBJ2-1, with 11 bases identical to TRBD1. J lost 6 bases, V lost 5 bases, and 12 bases had no gene match. The CDR3 loop spans 17 amino acids. CDR1 MDHEN and CDR2 SYDVKM come from the germline V gene. CDR3 region: CASSPPRTGGKINEQFF. In nucleotides, the CDR3 is TGTGCCAGCAGTCCGCCTCGGACAGGGGGCAAAATCAATGAGCAGTTCTTC.

This sequence joins TRBV12-5 and TRBJ1-3; 8 bases map to TRBD1. Germline-derived CDR1 and CDR2 are LGHNT and FRNRAP. V was clipped by 0 bases and J by 0 bases; unmatched bases: 16. The CDR3 is 21 residues long. CDR3 loop: CASGLVVADGQGFYSGNTIYF. The CDR3 region has the DNA TGTGCTAGTGGTTTGGTCGTTGCTGACGGACAGGGCTTTTACTCTGGAAACACCATATATTTT.

V is TRBV6-1 and J is TRBJ1-3; a weak D match, TRBD1 (5 bases). This CDR3 is 14 amino acids long. Trimming left V 1 base short and J 5 bases short, with 9 bases between. Germline-derived CDR1 and CDR2 are MNHNS and SASEGT. The CDR3 DNA follows: TGTGCCAGCAGTGAAGTTAAGGACAGAAACACCATATATTTT. Residues: CASSEVKDRNTIYF.

This clone is a singleton in its sample. This CDR3 is CASSLVGTPNEKLFF. The CDR3 DNA is TGTGCCAGCAGCTTGGTTGGGACACCGAATGAAAAACTGTTTTTT. The chain carries TRBV5-5 and TRBJ1-4; D might be TRBD1 (6 bases). The CDR3 length is 15 residues. The germline V gene encodes CDR1 SGHKS and CDR2 YYEKEE (reference sequence). V lost 0 bases, J lost 5 bases, and 11 bases lay in between.

This clone was observed a few times. The chain links TRBV29-1 to TRBJ2-2, with D perhaps TRBD1 (7 bases). V lost 6 bases and J lost 0, with 20 bases in between. The CDR3 runs to 17 residues. The V gene's germline CDR1 is SQVTM and CDR2 ANQGSEA. The CDR3 is CSVPRGTAGTNTGELFF. In nucleotides, the CDR3 is TGCAGCGTCCCTCGCGGGACAGCTGGGACGAACACCGGGGAGCTGTTTTTT.